The rows below give T cell receptor beta chains drawn from one sample of a study of CD8+CD57+ T cells in acquired aplastic anemia. Each CDR3 protein is one row after TCRdb ran MiXCR on the reads. The repertoire consists of fewer than 250,000 distinct CDR3 sequences, with 47% occurring once and the leading ten covering 6.5% to 8%. The sample comprised sorted CD4+, CD8+, or CD8+CD57+ T cells (not recorded which) from PBMCs. These receptors all stem from a human donor with aplastic anemia. Each CDR3 is given without its conserved first and last residue. The D gene is left open where the match is weak.

J: TRBJ1-1; D: .; V: TRBV5-4; CDR3: ASSLRDEAF
J: TRBJ2-7; D: TRBD2; V: TRBV7-2; CDR3: ASSEATSGDYEQY
J: TRBJ2-3; D: TRBD2; V: TRBV7-2; CDR3: ASSPISGGGTDTQY
J: TRBJ2-2; D: .; V: TRBV10-1; CDR3: ASSEDFRATGELF
J: TRBJ2-7; D: .; V: TRBV20-1; CDR3: SARAKTGDPYEQY
J: TRBJ2-7; D: .; V: TRBV9; CDR3: ASSVEGSRSDLGEQY
J: TRBJ2-2; D: .; V: TRBV7-9; CDR3: ASSPPADTGELF
J: TRBJ1-2; D: TRBD1; V: TRBV2; CDR3: ASPMTGAPVQGYT
J: TRBJ2-1; D: .; V: TRBV20-1; CDR3: SAPGDPTYNEQF
J: TRBJ1-1; D: .; V: TRBV5-6; CDR3: ASSFRYTEAF
J: TRBJ1-1; D: TRBD1; V: TRBV3-1; CDR3: ASSQVTGAVMNTEAF
J: TRBJ2-7; D: .; V: TRBV30; CDR3: AWSGGDSYEQY
J: TRBJ1-5; D: TRBD1; V: TRBV2; CDR3: ASSRDSLSNQPQH
J: TRBJ1-4; D: .; V: TRBV5-6; CDR3: ASSPGTSTNEKLF
J: TRBJ1-5; D: .; V: TRBV15; CDR3: ATSSLGPNQPQH
J: TRBJ1-1; D: TRBD1; V: TRBV29-1; CDR3: SVARHGRGYTEAF
J: TRBJ2-7; D: TRBD1; V: TRBV7-8; CDR3: ASSNQVTGGEQY
J: TRBJ1-2; D: TRBD1; V: TRBV5-1; CDR3: ASSTGTGYGYT
J: TRBJ2-5; D: TRBD1; V: TRBV5-6; CDR3: ASSDTGDGQETQY
J: TRBJ1-2; D: .; V: TRBV2; CDR3: ASSDPGTVNYGYT
J: TRBJ2-7; D: .; V: TRBV20-1; CDR3: SVPTRQNSYEQY
J: TRBJ2-7; D: .; V: TRBV20-1; CDR3: SAGRGPSSYEQY
J: TRBJ2-1; D: .; V: TRBV27; CDR3: ASEGGASYNEQF
J: TRBJ2-7; D: TRBD2; V: TRBV9; CDR3: ASNRGRGRDEQY
J: TRBJ2-7; D: TRBD2; V: TRBV7-6; CDR3: ASRDPSGGYEQY
J: TRBJ1-2; D: TRBD1; V: TRBV29-1; CDR3: SVYGTGKVFGYT
J: TRBJ2-7; D: .; V: TRBV7-6; CDR3: ASSRTPGHGLLSEQY
J: TRBJ2-7; D: .; V: TRBV5-1; CDR3: ASSLGGEDYEQY
J: TRBJ2-7; D: TRBD1; V: TRBV15; CDR3: ATSRDRGTYEQY
J: TRBJ2-5; D: .; V: TRBV6-2/TRBV6-3; CDR3: ASSYVLAAETQY
J: TRBJ2-7; D: .; V: TRBV20-1; CDR3: SASLGEGFYEQY
J: TRBJ1-6; D: TRBD1; V: TRBV20-1; CDR3: SARDNRGRSSPLH
J: TRBJ1-2; D: .; V: TRBV6-5; CDR3: ASSTDSGFYGYT
J: TRBJ2-7; D: .; V: TRBV5-5; CDR3: ASSLVDTAYEQY
J: TRBJ1-2; D: .; V: TRBV19; CDR3: ASSIDPNGYT
J: TRBJ1-2; D: .; V: TRBV25-1; CDR3: ASSQVGAQDYGYT
J: TRBJ2-7; D: .; V: TRBV20-1; CDR3: SARRLSQGAYEQY
J: TRBJ2-1; D: TRBD2; V: TRBV7-8; CDR3: ASKQSSGAYNEQF
J: TRBJ2-5; D: .; V: TRBV7-2; CDR3: ASSLRLALETQY
J: TRBJ2-5; D: .; V: TRBV12-3/TRBV12-4; CDR3: ASSPHRAGETQY
J: TRBJ2-5; D: TRBD2; V: TRBV20-1; CDR3: SATGEGRETQY
J: TRBJ1-6; D: TRBD1; V: TRBV7-2; CDR3: ASEQGDSNQPLH
J: TRBJ2-3; D: .; V: TRBV6-5; CDR3: ASSYSRRPDTQY
J: TRBJ2-7; D: .; V: TRBV29-1; CDR3: SVALSWSSYEQY
J: TRBJ2-1; D: .; V: TRBV19; CDR3: ASSSRPFSYNEQF
J: TRBJ1-5; D: .; V: TRBV7-9; CDR3: ASSSGTSGNQPQH
J: TRBJ2-3; D: .; V: TRBV7-6; CDR3: ASSLGFGNTQY
J: TRBJ2-2; D: .; V: TRBV6-6; CDR3: ASSYSVLTGELF
J: TRBJ2-3; D: .; V: TRBV20-1; CDR3: SARVDPDTQY
J: TRBJ1-2; D: TRBD1; V: TRBV10-3; CDR3: AISEQGVVYGYT
J: TRBJ1-2; D: .; V: TRBV7-8; CDR3: ASSLQGSGGYT
J: TRBJ2-1; D: .; V: TRBV20-1; CDR3: SARDFLPRSQNHEQF
J: TRBJ1-5; D: TRBD1; V: TRBV4-1; CDR3: ASSPRQGSQPQH
J: TRBJ2-5; D: TRBD2; V: TRBV20-1; CDR3: SALAGGETQY
J: TRBJ1-6; D: .; V: TRBV7-9; CDR3: ASSLVGGATSPLH
J: TRBJ1-5; D: .; V: TRBV10-3; CDR3: ATTPAGNQPQH
J: TRBJ1-1; D: .; V: TRBV7-9; CDR3: ASSLGGAGTPNTEAF
J: TRBJ2-3; D: TRBD1; V: TRBV5-5; CDR3: ASSTGTGVDTDTQY
J: TRBJ2-7; D: .; V: TRBV4-2; CDR3: ASSQVMPSVRVYEQY